This note documents a single T cell receptor beta chain sequence. Antigen unknown. Three rounds of nested PCR, following a modified ARM-PCR protocol, produced the TCRbeta library. TCRdb reprocessed the multiplex PCR reads via MiXCR and lists one record per CDR3 protein. This sample has 120,000 or so distinct CDR3 sequences, with approximately 71% found just once. The record originates from a study of tumor and adjacent non-tumor tissue in lung cancer. Study results and caveats: Shorter survival was associated with higher TCR diversity in tumors. Top 100 clones took a larger repertoire share in normal lung. Tumor tissue had significantly higher TCR diversity than normal lung.

The template was RNA from unsorted bulk tissue. V gave up 1 base and J gave up 3 bases, with 11 bases separating them. Germline lookup yields CDR1 SGHDT and CDR2 YYEEEE. This CDR3 has 15 residues. This clonotype originated in a man aged 25 to 40 with non-small cell lung cancer. The sample taken for sequencing was lung tumor tissue. The chain carries TRBV5-6 and TRBJ1-5; D unclear. The CDR3 DNA follows: TGTGCCAGCAGCTTGTCGGTGGGTCCCAATCAGCCCCAGCATTTT. Amino acid sequence: CASSLSVGPNQPQHF.